This paragraph reports one T cell receptor beta chain. The repertoire was sequenced with immunoSEQ multiplex PCR; TCRdb's copy has only in-frame clones and lacks some. The sample has approximately 58,000 clones, 70% to 90% seen once. The CDR3 sequence is 17 residues long. From germline, CDR1 is LNHNV and CDR2 YYDKDF (reference sequence). J was trimmed by 7 bases and V by 0 bases; bases with no gene match: 11. These data are taken from a study of OX40 agonist ivuxolimab in advanced cancers. The receptor comes from an adult with an advanced solid tumor such as melanoma, head and neck, liver or kidney cancer. V gene TRBV15 combines with J gene TRBJ2-1; TRBD2 matches at 8 bases. The source was CD4+ or CD8+ T cells sorted from blood, collected in a trial of the OX40 agonist ivuxolimab. The CDR3 loop is CATSRESGGRERNEQFF. The CDR3 DNA reads as TGTGCCACCAGCAGAGAATCGGGGGGGCGGGAGCGTAATGAGCAGTTCTTC.